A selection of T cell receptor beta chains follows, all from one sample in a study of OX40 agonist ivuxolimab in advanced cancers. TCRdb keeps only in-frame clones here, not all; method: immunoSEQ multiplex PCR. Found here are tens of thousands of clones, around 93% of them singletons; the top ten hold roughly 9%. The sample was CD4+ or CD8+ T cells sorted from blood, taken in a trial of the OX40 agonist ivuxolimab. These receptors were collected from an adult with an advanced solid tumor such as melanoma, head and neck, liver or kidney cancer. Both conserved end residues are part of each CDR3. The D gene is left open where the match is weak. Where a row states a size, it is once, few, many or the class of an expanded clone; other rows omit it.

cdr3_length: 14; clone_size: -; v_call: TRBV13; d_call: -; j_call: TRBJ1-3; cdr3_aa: CASSALGSGNTIYF; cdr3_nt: TGTGCCAGCAGCGCCCTCGGGTCTGGAAACACCATATATTTT
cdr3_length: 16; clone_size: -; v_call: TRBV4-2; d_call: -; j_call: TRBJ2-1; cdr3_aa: CASSQEVGGSYNEQFF; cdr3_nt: TGTGCCAGCAGCCAAGAAGTAGGGGGGTCCTACAATGAGCAGTTCTTC
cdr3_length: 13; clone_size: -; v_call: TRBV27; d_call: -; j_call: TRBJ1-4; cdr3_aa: CASSFPGDEKLFF; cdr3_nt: TGTGCCAGCAGTTTTCCCGGGGATGAAAAACTGTTTTTT
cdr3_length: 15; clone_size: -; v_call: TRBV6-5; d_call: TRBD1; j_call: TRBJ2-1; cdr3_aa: CASSIGTGAYNEQFF; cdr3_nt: TGTGCCAGCAGTATCGGGACAGGGGCCTACAATGAGCAGTTCTTC
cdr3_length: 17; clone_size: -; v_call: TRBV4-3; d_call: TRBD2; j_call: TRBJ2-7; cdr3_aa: CASSQDSPSGESYEQYF; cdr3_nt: TGCGCCAGCAGCCAAGATTCACCCAGCGGGGAATCCTACGAGCAGTACTTC
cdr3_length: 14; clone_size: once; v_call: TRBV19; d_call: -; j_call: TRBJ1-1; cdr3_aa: CASSRKGLSTEAFF; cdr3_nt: TGTGCCAGTAGCCGAAAGGGTTTGAGCACTGAAGCTTTCTTT
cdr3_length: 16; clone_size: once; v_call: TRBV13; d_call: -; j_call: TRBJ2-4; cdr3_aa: CASSSSDALGKNIQYF; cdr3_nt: TGTGCCAGCAGCTCATCGGACGCACTGGGGAAAAACATTCAGTACTTC
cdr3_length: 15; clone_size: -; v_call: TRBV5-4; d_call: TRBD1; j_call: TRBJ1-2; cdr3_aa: CASSGGQGRSDGYTF; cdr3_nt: TGTGCCAGCAGCGGGGGACAGGGGAGGTCCGATGGCTACACCTTC
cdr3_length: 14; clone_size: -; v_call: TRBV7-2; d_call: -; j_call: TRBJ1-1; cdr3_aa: CASSWPGLDTEAFF; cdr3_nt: TGTGCCAGCAGCTGGCCGGGATTGGACACTGAAGCTTTCTTT
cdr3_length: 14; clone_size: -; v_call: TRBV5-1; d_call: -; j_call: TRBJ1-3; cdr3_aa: CASSLDASGNTIYF; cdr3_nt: TGCGCCAGCAGCTTGGACGCCTCTGGAAACACCATATATTTT
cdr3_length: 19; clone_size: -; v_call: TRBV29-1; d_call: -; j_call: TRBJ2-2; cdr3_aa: CTVSLLPVSGTIPPGELFF; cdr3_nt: TGCACCGTTAGTCTCCTCCCCGTGTCGGGCACAATACCTCCCGGGGAGCTGTTTTTT
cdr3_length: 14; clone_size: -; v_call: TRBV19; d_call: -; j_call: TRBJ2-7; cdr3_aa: CASSLGPGTYEQYF; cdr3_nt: TGTGCCAGTAGTTTAGGACCAGGAACCTACGAGCAGTACTTC
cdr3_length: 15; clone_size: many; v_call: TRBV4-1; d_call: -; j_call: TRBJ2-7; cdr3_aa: CASSQAVGTHYEQYF; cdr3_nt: TGCGCCAGCAGCCAAGCCGTCGGGACACACTACGAGCAGTACTTC
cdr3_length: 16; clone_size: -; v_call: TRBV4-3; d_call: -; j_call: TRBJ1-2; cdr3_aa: CASSQDSGGTNYGYTF; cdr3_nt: TGCGCCAGCAGCCAAGATAGCGGGGGAACTAACTATGGCTACACCTTC
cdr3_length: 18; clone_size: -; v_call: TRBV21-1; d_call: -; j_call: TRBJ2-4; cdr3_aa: CASSKGQGAREKANIQYF; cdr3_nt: TGTGCCAGCAGCAAAGGACAGGGGGCGAGAGAAAAGGCAAACATTCAGTACTTC
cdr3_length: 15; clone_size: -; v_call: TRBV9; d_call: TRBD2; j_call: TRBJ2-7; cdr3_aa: CASSAGLEKPYEQYF; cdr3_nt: TGTGCCAGCAGCGCGGGACTAGAGAAGCCCTACGAGCAGTACTTC
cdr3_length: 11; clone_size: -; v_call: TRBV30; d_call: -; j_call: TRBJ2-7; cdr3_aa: CAWSNSYEQYF; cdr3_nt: TGTGCCTGGAGTAATTCATACGAGCAGTACTTC
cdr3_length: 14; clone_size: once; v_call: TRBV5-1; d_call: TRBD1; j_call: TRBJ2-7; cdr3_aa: CASSLAGGYYEQYF; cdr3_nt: TGCGCCAGCAGCTTGGCAGGGGGCTACTACGAGCAGTACTTC
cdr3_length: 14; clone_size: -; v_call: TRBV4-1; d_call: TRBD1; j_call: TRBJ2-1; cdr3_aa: CASSYDRAYNEQFF; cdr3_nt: TGCGCCAGCAGTTACGACAGGGCCTACAATGAGCAGTTCTTC
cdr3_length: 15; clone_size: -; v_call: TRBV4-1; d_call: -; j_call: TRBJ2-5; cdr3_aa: CASSQALTGRETQYF; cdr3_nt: TGCGCCAGCAGCCAAGCCTTGACAGGCCGGGAGACCCAGTACTTC
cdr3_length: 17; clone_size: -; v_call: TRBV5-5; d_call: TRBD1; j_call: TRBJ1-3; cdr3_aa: CASSSKGQGSSGNTIYF; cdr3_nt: TGTGCCAGCAGCTCGAAGGGACAGGGGAGCTCTGGAAACACCATATATTTT
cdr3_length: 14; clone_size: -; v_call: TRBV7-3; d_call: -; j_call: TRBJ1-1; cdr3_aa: CASSRIGYSTEAFF; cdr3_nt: TGTGCCAGCAGCCGTATTGGGTATAGCACTGAAGCTTTCTTT
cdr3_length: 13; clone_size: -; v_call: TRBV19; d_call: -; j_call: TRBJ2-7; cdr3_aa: CASSIGISYEQYF; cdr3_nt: TGTGCCAGTAGTATAGGCATCTCCTACGAGCAGTACTTC
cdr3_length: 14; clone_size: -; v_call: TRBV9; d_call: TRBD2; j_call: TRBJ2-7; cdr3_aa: CASSGNSGGYEQYF; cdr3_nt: TGTGCCAGCAGCGGGAATAGCGGGGGCTACGAGCAGTACTTC
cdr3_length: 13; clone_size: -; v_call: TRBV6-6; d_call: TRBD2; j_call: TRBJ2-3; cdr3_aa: CASTGGDTDTQYF; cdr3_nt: TGTGCCAGCACCGGGGGGGACACAGATACGCAGTATTTT
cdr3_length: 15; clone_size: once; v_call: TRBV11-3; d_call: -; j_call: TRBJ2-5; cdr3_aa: CASSLDEGAGETQYF; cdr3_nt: TGTGCCAGCAGCTTAGATGAAGGGGCCGGTGAGACCCAGTACTTC
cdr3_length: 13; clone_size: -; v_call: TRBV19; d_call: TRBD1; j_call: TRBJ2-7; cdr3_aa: CASSQGAYYEQYF; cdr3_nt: TGTGCCAGTTCCCAGGGGGCTTACTACGAGCAGTACTTC
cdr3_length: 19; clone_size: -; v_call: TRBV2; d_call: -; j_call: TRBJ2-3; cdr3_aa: CASSEEGELPGPFTDTQYF; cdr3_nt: TGTGCCAGCAGTGAAGAGGGAGAATTACCGGGTCCCTTCACAGATACGCAGTATTTT
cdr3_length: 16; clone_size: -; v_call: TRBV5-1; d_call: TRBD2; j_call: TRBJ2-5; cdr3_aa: CASSLWRRGAQETQYF; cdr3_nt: TGCGCCAGCAGCCTCTGGCGGCGGGGGGCTCAAGAGACCCAGTACTTC
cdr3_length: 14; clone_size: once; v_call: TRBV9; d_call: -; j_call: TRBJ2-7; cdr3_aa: CASSVFAGSYEQYF; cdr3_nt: TGTGCCAGCAGCGTATTTGCGGGGTCCTACGAGCAGTACTTC
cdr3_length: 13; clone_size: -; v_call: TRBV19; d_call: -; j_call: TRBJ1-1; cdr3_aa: CASRRVGDTEAFF; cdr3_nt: TGTGCCAGCCGAAGAGTAGGGGATACTGAAGCTTTCTTT
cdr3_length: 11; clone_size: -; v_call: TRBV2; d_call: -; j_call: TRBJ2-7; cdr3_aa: CASQGGNEQYF; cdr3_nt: TGTGCCAGCCAAGGGGGAAACGAGCAGTACTTC